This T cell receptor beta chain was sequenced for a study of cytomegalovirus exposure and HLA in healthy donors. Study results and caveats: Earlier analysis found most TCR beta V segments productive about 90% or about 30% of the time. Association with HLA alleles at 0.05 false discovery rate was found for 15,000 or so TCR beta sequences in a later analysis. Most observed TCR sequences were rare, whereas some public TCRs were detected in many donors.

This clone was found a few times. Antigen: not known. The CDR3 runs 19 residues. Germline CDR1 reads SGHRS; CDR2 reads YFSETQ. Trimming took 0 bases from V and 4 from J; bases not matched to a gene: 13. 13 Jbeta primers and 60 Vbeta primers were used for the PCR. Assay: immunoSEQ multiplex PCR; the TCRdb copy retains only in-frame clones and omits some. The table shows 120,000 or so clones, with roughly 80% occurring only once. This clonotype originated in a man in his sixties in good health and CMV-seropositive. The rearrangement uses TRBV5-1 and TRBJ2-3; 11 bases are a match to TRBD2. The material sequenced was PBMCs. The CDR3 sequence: CASSLEGSGRALIPDTQYF. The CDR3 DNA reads TGCGCCAGCAGCTTGGAGGGTAGCGGGAGGGCCCTAATCCCAGATACGCAGTATTTT.